This entry describes one TCR beta chain. The authors' processing: Estimation of nucleated cell counts relied on the amplification of reference gene primers. Produced via immunoSEQ multiplex PCR; TCRdb's table is partial and in-frame only. The D gene and trimming were derived from the DNA, and the V and J assignments and clone size from that table. The data hold some 200,000 clones, with 80% observed a single time. These data belong to a study of blood T cell repertoires in COVID-19. Across the study: The analysed material was cDNA or gDNA that came from T cells, B-cell-depleted T cells, or PBMCs.

Trimming cost V 3 bases and J 1 base; bases outside gene matches: 3. Germline V lookup: CDR1 SGHTA, CDR2 FQGNSA. CDR3 size: 14 residues. Sequencing used peripheral blood. The gene calls are TRBV7-2 and TRBJ2-7, with 7 positions matching TRBD1. This receptor was identified in a human donor in a cohort sampled during active COVID-19. The CDR3, as DNA: TGTGCCAGCAGCTTGGACAGGATGTCCTACGAGCAGTACTTC. Its protein is CASSLDRMSYEQYF.